A single sample is the source of the 25 T cell receptor beta chains below, sequenced in a study of response to subunit inactivated influenza vaccine. TCRdb independently ran MiXCR on the RT-PCR reads; one entry per CDR3 protein. The sample includes about 300,000 distinct CDR3 sequences, about 20% of them seen just once. This sample comprised PBMCs from blood, obtained less than 22 months after vaccination. The origin of the receptors is a man between 50 and 75 years old who received an inactivated influenza vaccine.

This clonotype was picked up a small number of times. This chain uses TRBV3-1 with TRBJ2-1; D is ambiguous. The germline V gene encodes CDR1 LGHDT and CDR2 YNNKEL (reference sequence). The V gene lost 0 bases and the J gene lost 2 bases, with 8 bases spanning the gap. CDR3 length equals 15 residues. The chain's CDR3 is CASSQDPTAYNEQFF. CDR3 nucleotides: TGTGCCAGCAGCCAAGATCCCACCGCCTACAATGAGCAGTTCTTC.

There are a few counts of this clonotype. The gene calls are TRBV24-1 and TRBJ2-2; TRBD2 matches 10 bases. The V gene end was trimmed by 4 bases and the J gene end by 8 bases; junction bases not matched to a gene: 12. Per the germline V gene, CDR1 is KGHDR and CDR2 is SFDVKD. This CDR3 has 17 residues. CDR3 DNA sequence: TGTGCCACCAGTGACCCTCTAGCGGGGGTCCCCATAGGGGAGCTGTTTTTT. Protein product: CATSDPLAGVPIGELFF.

The chain is built from TRBV28 and TRBJ2-7; tentatively, D is TRBD1 (6 bases). Trimming took off 6 bases at V and 0 bases at J, with 15 bases between the two ends. In germline, CDR1 is MDHEN, CDR2 SYDVKM. There are 15 residues in the CDR3. CDR3 nucleotide sequence: TGTGCCAGCAGCCCGAGGGGACATTTCTCCTACGAGCAGTACTTC. Its protein product is CASSPRGHFSYEQYF. Based on the CDR3 plus reference TRBV28 and TRBJ2-7, the full variable domain is DVKVTQSSRYLVKRTGEKVFLECVQDMDHENMFWYRQDPGLGLRLIYFSYDVKMKEKGDIPEGYSVSREKKERFSLILESASTNQTSMYLCASSPRGHFSYEQYFGPGTRLTVT.

V usage is TRBV20-1 and J usage is TRBJ2-1; 9 nucleotides align to TRBD2. Germline V gene data show CDR1 as DFQATT and CDR2 as SNEGSKA (reference sequence). This CDR3 region has 16 residues. The V gene end was trimmed by 7 bases and the J gene end by 0 bases; junction bases not matched to a gene: 10. CDR3 bases: TGCAGTGTGGCGAAGGGTAGCGGGAGCTCCTACAATGAGCAGTTCTTC. The encoded protein is CSVAKGSGSSYNEQFF.

The rearrangement uses TRBV20-1 and TRBJ2-5, with 9 nucleotides matching TRBD2. V gave up 5 bases and J gave up 5 bases; unmatched junction bases: 12. Germline V gene lookup returns CDR1 DFQATT and CDR2 SNEGSKA (reference sequence). CDR3 length: 15 residues. The CDR3 is CSAGPLSGRRETQYF. DNA of the CDR3: TGCAGTGCTGGCCCCCTTAGCGGGAGAAGGGAGACCCAGTACTTC.

The sample holds a few counts of this clonotype. The rearrangement links TRBV7-8 to TRBJ1-2; possibly TRBD1 for D (6 bases). The CDR3 totals 13 residues. CDR1 and CDR2 from the germline V gene are SGHVS and FQNEAQ. Trimming cost V 1 base and J 8 bases, with 11 bases left between them. Here the CDR3 reads CASSLERGLGYTF. The CDR3 nucleotides read TGTGCCAGCAGCTTAGAGCGGGGGCTGGGCTACACCTTC.

This clonotype was observed at least ten times. This rearrangement joins TRBV3-1 to TRBJ1-3, with D hard to call. CDR1 and CDR2 (germline): LGHDT, YNNKEL (reference sequence). This CDR3 is built from 17 residues. The V and J ends lost 0 bases and 2 bases respectively, with 14 bases between them. In DNA form, the CDR3 reads TGTGCCAGCAGCCAAGATGGTCGTAGGAGCACTGGAAACACCATATATTTT. It is translated as CASSQDGRRSTGNTIYF.

This clonotype was recorded at least ten times. The chain uses TRBV7-2 and TRBJ1-2; the D is unclear. Trimming cost V 0 bases and J 3 bases, with 5 bases left between them. The CDR3 length is 13 residues. Germline V lookup: CDR1 SGHTA, CDR2 FQGNSA. The chain's CDR3 is CASSLAGYYGYTF. The DNA of the CDR3 is TGTGCCAGCAGCTTAGCGGGGTACTATGGCTACACCTTC. Using reference TRBV7-2 and TRBJ1-2 for the parts outside the CDR3, the full variable domain is GAGVSQSPSNKVTEKGKDVELRCDPISGHTALYWYRQSLGQGLEFLIYFQGNSAPDKSGLPSDRFSAERTGGSVSTLTIQRTQQEDSAVYLCASSLAGYYGYTFGSGTRLTVV.

In its sample, this clonotype was seen a few times. V usage is TRBV6-6 and J usage is TRBJ2-1, with unresolved D. This CDR3 comprises 13 residues. The germline V gene encodes CDR1 MNHNY and CDR2 SVGAGI (reference sequence). Trimming took off 1 base at V and 3 bases at J, with 4 bases between the two ends. Here the CDR3 DNA reads TGTGCCAGCAGTTACTGGGACTACAATGAGCAGTTCTTC. Encoded protein: CASSYWDYNEQFF.

This clonotype was counted a few times. The chain couples TRBV7-8 to TRBJ1-6, with 9 nucleotides matching TRBD1. The CDR3 spans 15 residues. CDR1 and CDR2 (germline): SGHVS, FQNEAQ. V lost 5 bases, J lost 5 bases, and 4 bases stayed unmatched. CDR3 protein: CASSQGQGNNSPLHF. The CDR3 DNA follows: TGTGCCAGCAGCCAAGGACAGGGGAATAATTCACCCCTCCACTTT.

The rearrangement joins TRBV28 to TRBJ1-3; no clear D gene. The CDR3 has 15 amino acids. Germline CDR1 reads MDHEN; CDR2 reads SYDVKM. V lost 2 bases and J 4 bases, leaving 12 bases between the germline ends. CDR3 sequence reads: CASSLGQAGGNTIYF. The CDR3 nucleotides read TGTGCCAGCAGTTTAGGGCAGGCGGGGGGAAACACCATATATTTT.

The V call is TRBV11-2, the J call TRBJ2-6, with a tentative D call TRBD1 (6 bases). The CDR3 covers 15 residues. Germline V gene data show CDR1 as SGHAT and CDR2 as FQNNGV. The ends were cut back, 5 bases at V and 3 bases at J, with 11 bases in the middle. CDR3 DNA sequence: TGTGCCAGCAGCCAACAGGGTGGTGGGGCCAACGTCCTGACTTTC. Encoded protein: CASSQQGGGANVLTF.

This clonotype was detected a few times. At one end the junction does not follow the germline gene, possibly because of a read error. The chain's CDR3 is CSARAGKSQGQAYF. CDR3 coding DNA: TGCAGTGCCAGAGCCGGTAAAAGCCAGGGACAGGCGTACTTC. The chain carries TRBV20-1 and TRBJ2-5, with 8 bases lining up with TRBD1. CDR3 length: 14 amino acids. Germline-derived CDR1 and CDR2 are DFQATT and SNEGSKA (reference sequence).

There are a few counts of this clonotype. This rearrangement joins TRBV5-4 to TRBJ1-2; 10 positions agree with TRBD1. Losses at the gene ends were 0 bases for V and 7 bases for J; bases not matched to a gene: 9. The germline gives CDR1 SGHNT, CDR2 YYREEE (reference sequence). The CDR3 is 16 amino acids. The CDR3 DNA is TGTGCCAGCAGCTTGGTTGCGGGACAGGGGTTCTTTGGCTACACCTTC. Translating gives CASSLVAGQGFFGYTF.

The chain combines TRBV11-2 with TRBJ2-5; 11 nucleotides align to TRBD2. The germline V gene has CDR1 SGHAT and CDR2 FQNNGV. This CDR3 has 15 amino acids. V lost 2 bases, J lost 3 bases, and 2 bases stayed unmatched. CDR3 amino acids: CASSLPGLAEETQYF. Here the CDR3 DNA reads TGTGCCAGCAGCTTACCGGGACTAGCGGAAGAGACCCAGTACTTC.

The chain links TRBV28 to TRBJ2-5; 9 nucleotides line up with TRBD2. CDR3 length equals 15 residues. V shed 8 bases and J 5 bases; nucleotides not matched to a gene: 12. In germline, CDR1 is MDHEN, CDR2 SYDVKM. The CDR3 protein is CASQLSGSRRETQYF. DNA for the CDR3: TGTGCCAGCCAACTTAGCGGGAGTCGCCGGGAGACCCAGTACTTC.

This sequence joins TRBV6-1 and TRBJ2-2; 9 bases agree with TRBD2. The ends lost 7 bases at V and 1 base at J; junction bases unmatched: 10. Germline V gives CDR1 MNHNS, CDR2 SASEGT. The length of the CDR3 is 17 residues. The CDR3 sequence is CASTYSRTSENTGELFF. The CDR3 DNA sequence: TGTGCCAGCACCTACAGCAGGACTAGCGAGAACACCGGGGAGCTGTTTTTT.

The rearrangement uses TRBV27 and TRBJ1-5; 7 bases are a match to TRBD1. The CDR3 is 14 residues long. V shed 4 bases, J shed 3 bases, and the junction held 3 bases outside the gene matches. Germline loops: CDR1 MNHEY, CDR2 SMNVEV (reference sequence). CDR3 region: CASSSGQANQPQHF. The CDR3 bases are TGTGCCAGCAGTTCCGGACAGGCCAATCAGCCCCAGCATTTT.

The rearrangement joins TRBV4-3 to TRBJ1-6, with 7 bases matching TRBD1. The V segment lost 3 bases and the J segment 6 bases; nucleotides outside the gene matches: 8. The CDR3 sequence is 16 residues long. In germline, CDR1 is LGHNA, CDR2 YSLEER. In DNA form, the CDR3 reads TGCGCCAGCAGCCATGACCGGGACAGCCGTAATTCACCCCTCCACTTT. Encoded protein: CASSHDRDSRNSPLHF.

A few counts support this clonotype. V usage is TRBV28 and J usage is TRBJ2-1; D possibly corresponds to TRBD2 (5 bases). The CDR3 is 15 residues long. V lost 4 bases and J lost 2, with 12 bases in between. CDR1 and CDR2 from the germline V gene are MDHEN and SYDVKM. The CDR3 loop reads CASSSRGRTYNEQFF. For the CDR3, the DNA is TGTGCCAGCAGTTCCCGCGGGCGAACCTACAATGAGCAGTTCTTC. The full variable domain, its missing parts supplied by reference TRBV28 and TRBJ2-1, is DVKVTQSSRYLVKRTGEKVFLECVQDMDHENMFWYRQDPGLGLRLIYFSYDVKMKEKGDIPEGYSVSREKKERFSLILESASTNQTSMYLCASSSRGRTYNEQFFGPGTRLTVL.

This clonotype was counted only a few times. The rearrangement joins TRBV4-3 to TRBJ2-2; D perhaps matches TRBD2 (5 bases). The CDR3 totals 15 residues. Trimming took 2 bases from V and 0 from J, leaving 7 bases between them. CDR1 LGHNA and CDR2 YSLEER come from the germline V gene. Here the CDR3 reads CASSQLGTNTGELFF. CDR3 sequence (DNA): TGCGCCAGCAGCCAACTCGGGACGAACACCGGGGAGCTGTTTTTT.

V gene TRBV7-9 combines with J gene TRBJ1-6; 11 nucleotides match TRBD1. V lost 5 bases to trimming and J lost 10 bases; unmatched junction nucleotides: 13. In germline, CDR1 is SEHNR, CDR2 FQNEAQ (reference sequence). The CDR3 totals 17 residues. CDR3 coding DNA: TGTGCCAGCAGCCTTCCGATAAAGGGACAGGGGGACTCACCCCTCCACTTT. This encodes CASSLPIKGQGDSPLHF.

The CDR3 DNA is TGTGCCAGCAGTTACAGGGGGCTGGACAATGAGCAGTTCTTC. Its translation: CASSYRGLDNEQFF. This chain uses TRBV6-5 with TRBJ2-1; the match to TRBD1 covers 7 bases. Losses at the gene ends were 2 bases for V and 5 bases for J; bases not matched to a gene: 3. The CDR3 is made up of 14 amino acids. Germline V gives CDR1 MNHEY, CDR2 SVGAGI.

This clonotype has ten or more counts. CDR3 DNA: TGTGCCAGCAGTCTGACAGAGAACACTGAAGCTTTCTTT. It translates to CASSLTENTEAFF. V and J are TRBV12-3 or TRBV12-4 and TRBJ1-1; D might be TRBD1 (5 bases). V dropped 5 bases and J dropped 1 base, with 8 bases sitting between them. There are 13 residues in the CDR3.

This clonotype was counted ten times or more. The J gene is TRBJ1-1, the V gene TRBV5-6; D uncertain. Trimming took off 0 bases at V and 0 bases at J, with 6 bases between the two ends. CDR3 length: 14 residues. Germline CDR1 is SGHDT and CDR2 is YYEEEE. The DNA for the CDR3 is TGTGCCAGCAGCTTGGGGTCGTTGAACACTGAAGCTTTCTTT. This encodes CASSLGSLNTEAFF.